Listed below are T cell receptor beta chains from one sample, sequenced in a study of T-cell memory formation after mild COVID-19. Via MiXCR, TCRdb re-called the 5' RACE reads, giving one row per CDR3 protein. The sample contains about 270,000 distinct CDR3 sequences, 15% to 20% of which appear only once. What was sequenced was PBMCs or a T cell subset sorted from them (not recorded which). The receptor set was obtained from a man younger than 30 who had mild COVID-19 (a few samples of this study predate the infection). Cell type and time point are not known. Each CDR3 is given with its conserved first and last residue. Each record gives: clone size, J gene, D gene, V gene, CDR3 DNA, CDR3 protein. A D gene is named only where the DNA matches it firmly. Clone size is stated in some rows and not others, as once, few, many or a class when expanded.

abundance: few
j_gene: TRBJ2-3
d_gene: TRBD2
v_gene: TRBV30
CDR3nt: TGTGCCTGGAGCGGGGGGGTTAGCACAGATACGCAGTATTTT
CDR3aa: CAWSGGVSTDTQYF

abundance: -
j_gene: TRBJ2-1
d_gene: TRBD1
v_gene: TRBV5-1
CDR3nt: TGCGCCAGCAGCTTGGCGACAGGGTTGAATGAGCAGTTCTTC
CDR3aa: CASSLATGLNEQFF

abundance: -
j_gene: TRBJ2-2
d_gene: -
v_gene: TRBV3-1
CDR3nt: TGTGCCAGCAGCCCCACAACAGGGTCGACCGGGGAGCTGTTTTTT
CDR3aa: CASSPTTGSTGELFF

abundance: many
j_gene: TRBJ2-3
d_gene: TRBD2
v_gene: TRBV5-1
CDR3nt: TGCGCCAGCAGCTTGGGTAGCGGGGGGCGGCCAGATACGCAGTATTTT
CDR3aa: CASSLGSGGRPDTQYF

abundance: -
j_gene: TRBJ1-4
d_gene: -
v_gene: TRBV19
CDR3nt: TGTGCCAGTAGGAAGGAAGGCGGAAAACTGTTTTTT
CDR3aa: CASRKEGGKLFF

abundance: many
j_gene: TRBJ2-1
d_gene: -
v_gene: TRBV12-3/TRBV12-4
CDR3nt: TGTGCCAGCAGTCCCTTTCAGGATCAGTTCTTC
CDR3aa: CASSPFQDQFF

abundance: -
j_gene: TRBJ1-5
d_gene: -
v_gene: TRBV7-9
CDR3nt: TGTGCCAGCAGCGCCGACATCCCGGTGGGGCGGCCCCAGCATTTT
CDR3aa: CASSADIPVGRPQHF

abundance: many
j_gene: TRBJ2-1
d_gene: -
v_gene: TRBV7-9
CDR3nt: TGTGCCAGCAGCTTAGATGTGTGGTACAATGAGCAGTTCTTC
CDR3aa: CASSLDVWYNEQFF

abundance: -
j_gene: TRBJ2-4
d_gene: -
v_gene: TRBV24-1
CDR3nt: TGTGCCACCAGTGATCCCCCTACCGGGGGAATTATATGGGTCAAAAACATTCAGTACTTC
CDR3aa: CATSDPPTGGIIWVKNIQYF

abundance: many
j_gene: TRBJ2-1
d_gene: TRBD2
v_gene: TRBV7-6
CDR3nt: TGTGCCAGCAGCTTAGGACCCCTAGCGGGTGACTCCTACAATGAGCAGTTCTTC
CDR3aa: CASSLGPLAGDSYNEQFF

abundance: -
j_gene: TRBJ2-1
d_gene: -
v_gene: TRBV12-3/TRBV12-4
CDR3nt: TGTGCCAGCAGTTCCCAGAGTTGGGGGCAAAATGAGCAGTTCTTC
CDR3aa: CASSSQSWGQNEQFF

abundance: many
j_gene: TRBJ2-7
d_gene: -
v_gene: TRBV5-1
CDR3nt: TGCGCCAGCAGCCCCCAGGGTGGCTACGAGCAGTACTTC
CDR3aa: CASSPQGGYEQYF

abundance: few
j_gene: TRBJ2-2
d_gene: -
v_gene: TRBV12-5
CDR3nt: TGTGCTAGTGGTTTAACAGGCCGCGGGGAGCTGTTTTTT
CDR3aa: CASGLTGRGELFF

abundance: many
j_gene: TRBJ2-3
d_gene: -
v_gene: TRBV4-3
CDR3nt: TGCGCCAGCAGCCAGAGGGCAAGTGATACGCAGTATTTT
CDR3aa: CASSQRASDTQYF

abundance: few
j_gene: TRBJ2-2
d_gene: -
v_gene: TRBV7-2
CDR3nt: TGTGCCAGCAGCTTACTTCAGGGGTGGACCGGGGAGCTGTTTTTT
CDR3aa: CASSLLQGWTGELFF

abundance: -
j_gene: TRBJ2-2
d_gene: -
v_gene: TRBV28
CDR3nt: TGTGCCAGCAGACCGCCGGGACTCGGGTTCACCGGGGAGCTGTTTTTT
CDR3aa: CASRPPGLGFTGELFF

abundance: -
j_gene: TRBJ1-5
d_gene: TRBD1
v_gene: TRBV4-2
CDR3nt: TGTGCCAGCAGCCAGGTGACAGGGAGCAATCAGCCCCAGCATTTT
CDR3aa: CASSQVTGSNQPQHF

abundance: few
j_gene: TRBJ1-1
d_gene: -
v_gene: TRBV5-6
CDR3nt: TGTGCCAGCAGCTTGGTTCAAAGCAGGGGCGCGGCTTTCTTT
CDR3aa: CASSLVQSRGAAFF

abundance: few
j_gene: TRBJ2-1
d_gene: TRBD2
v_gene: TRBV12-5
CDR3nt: TGTGCTAGTGGCCGCGGGGGACCGACAATAACCAATGAGCAGTTCTTC
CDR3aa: CASGRGGPTITNEQFF

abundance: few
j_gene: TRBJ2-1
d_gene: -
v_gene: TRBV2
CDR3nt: TGTGCCAGCAGGGGACTCTCCTACAATGAGCAGTTCTTC
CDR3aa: CASRGLSYNEQFF

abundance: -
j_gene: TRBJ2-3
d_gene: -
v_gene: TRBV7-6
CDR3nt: TGTGCCAGCGCCCTCAGGGCCCTCACAGATACGCAGTATTTT
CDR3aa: CASALRALTDTQYF

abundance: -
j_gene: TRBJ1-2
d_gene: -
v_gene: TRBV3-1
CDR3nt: TGTGCCAGCAGCCAATTGCCTCAGAATGGCTACACCTTC
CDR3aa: CASSQLPQNGYTF

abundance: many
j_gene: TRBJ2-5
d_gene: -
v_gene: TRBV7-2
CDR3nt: TGTGCCAGCAGCCAACAGGGCGCACAAGAGACCCAGTACTTC
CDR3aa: CASSQQGAQETQYF

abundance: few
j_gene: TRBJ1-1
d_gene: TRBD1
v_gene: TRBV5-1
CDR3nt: TGCGCCAGCAGCGAAAATACAGGGGGCACTGAAGCTTTCTTT
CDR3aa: CASSENTGGTEAFF

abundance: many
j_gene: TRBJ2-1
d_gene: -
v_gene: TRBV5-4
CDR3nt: TGTGCCAGCAGTGAACAGTTCAAGGATGAGCAGTTCTTC
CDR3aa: CASSEQFKDEQFF

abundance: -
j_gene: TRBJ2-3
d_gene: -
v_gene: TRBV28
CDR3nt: TGTGCCAGCAGTCCCCTGGGGGCGGGGGTCCGGTATACGCAGTATTTT
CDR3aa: CASSPLGAGVRYTQYF

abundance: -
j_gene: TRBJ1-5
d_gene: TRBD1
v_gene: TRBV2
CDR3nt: TGTGCCAGCAAGACAGGGGTCAGGCAGCCCCAGCATTTT
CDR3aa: CASKTGVRQPQHF

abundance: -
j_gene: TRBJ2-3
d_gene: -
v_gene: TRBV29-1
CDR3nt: TGCAGCACCCCACAGGGCGTCACAGATACGCAGTATTTT
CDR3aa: CSTPQGVTDTQYF

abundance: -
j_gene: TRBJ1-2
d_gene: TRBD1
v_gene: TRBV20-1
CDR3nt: TGCAGTGCTTCCACGGGACAGCACTATGGCTACACCTTC
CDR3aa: CSASTGQHYGYTF

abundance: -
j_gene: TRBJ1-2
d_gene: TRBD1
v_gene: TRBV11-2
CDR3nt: TGTGCCAGCAGCTTATCTTCCTGGAGGGGGCTTAGCTATGGCTACACCTTC
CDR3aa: CASSLSSWRGLSYGYTF

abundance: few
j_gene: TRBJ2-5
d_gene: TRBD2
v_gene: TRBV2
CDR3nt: TGTGCCAGCAGTGAACTCCGACTAGCGGAAGAGACCCAGTACTTC
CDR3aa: CASSELRLAEETQYF

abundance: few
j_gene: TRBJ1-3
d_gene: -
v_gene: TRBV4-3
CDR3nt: TGCGCCAGCAGCGCGACACCGTTGGGGGACACCATATATTTT
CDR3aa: CASSATPLGDTIYF

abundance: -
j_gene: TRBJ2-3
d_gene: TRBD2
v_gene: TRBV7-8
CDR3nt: TGTGCCAGCAGCCCCCCCAGCGGGGGGGCTCCAGATACGCAGTATTTT
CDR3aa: CASSPPSGGAPDTQYF

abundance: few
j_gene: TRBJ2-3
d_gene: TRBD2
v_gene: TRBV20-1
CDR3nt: TGCAGTGCCAACTCGCGGGGGGGCGTGGATACGCAGTATTTT
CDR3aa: CSANSRGGVDTQYF

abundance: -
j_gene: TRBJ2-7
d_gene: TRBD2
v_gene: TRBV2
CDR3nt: TGTGCCAGCAGTGAAGCCCCTAGCGGGGGCTACGAGCAGTACTTC
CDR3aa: CASSEAPSGGYEQYF

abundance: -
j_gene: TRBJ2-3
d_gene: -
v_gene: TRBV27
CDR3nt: TGTGCCTTCGGTGGGGGGCCAGGCACAGATACGCAGTATTTT
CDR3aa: CAFGGGPGTDTQYF

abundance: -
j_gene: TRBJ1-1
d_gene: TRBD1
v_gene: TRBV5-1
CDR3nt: TGCGCCAGCAGCTCCACTCTCCAGGGGGCCGGAACTGAAGCTTTCTTT
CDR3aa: CASSSTLQGAGTEAFF

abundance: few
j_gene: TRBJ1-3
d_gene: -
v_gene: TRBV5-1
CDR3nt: TGCGCCAGCAGCTTGCAGCAGGGTGCTGGAAACACCATATATTTT
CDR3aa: CASSLQQGAGNTIYF

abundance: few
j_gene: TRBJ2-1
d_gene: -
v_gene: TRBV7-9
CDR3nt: TGTGCCAGCAGCTTGTGGGTGCCTGAGCAGTTCTTC
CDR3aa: CASSLWVPEQFF

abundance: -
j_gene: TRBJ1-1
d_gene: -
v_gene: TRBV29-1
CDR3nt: TGCAGCGTGGGGGCCTTTGTGAACACTGAAGCTTTCTTT
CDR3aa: CSVGAFVNTEAFF